Only one count was recorded for the clone carrying this T cell receptor (beta chain). As yet, its antigen is unknown. This entry comes from a study of T cell responses to AZD1222 COVID-19 vaccine. Study at large: Combined were second doses at about 4 or about 12 weeks.

Germline loops: CDR1 LGHDT, CDR2 YNNKEL (reference sequence). CDR3 length equals 15 residues. The J segment lost 10 bases and the V segment lost 3 bases, leaving 9 bases of the junction unmatched. General observations from the study: A mostly white British donor set with more females was recruited, and clonal diversity was possibly underestimated. Repertoires were obtained only post-peak T cell response.

Profiled with immunoSEQ multiplex PCR; TCRdb holds only in-frame clones, not every one. This sample has under 150,000 clones, with about 92% found just once. The sequence was obtained from an adult in good health. Sequencing was performed on peripheral blood, taken on day 0 of AZD1222 vaccination. The chain links TRBV3-1 (or the pseudogene TRBV3-2) to TRBJ1-6; 7 bases map to TRBD1. Written as DNA, the CDR3 is TGTGCCAGCAGCCAGGAGGAGGGGGCGAGATCACCCCTCCACTTT. Amino acids: CASSQEEGARSPLHF.